This T cell receptor (beta chain) derives from a study of CXCR3-negative and CXCR3-positive naive CD8 T cells. Investigators sorted each CD8+ T cell subset in triplicate, taking around 290,000 cells each time. Study results and caveats: After cryopreservation, expression of CXCR3 was partially reduced, and most assays were run with fresh PBMCs. For memory CD8+ cells diversity was much lower, but both naive subsets had comparably high diversity. Memory cells showed distinct TRBV-TRBJ patterns, while the two naive subsets matched.

CDR3 length: 11 residues. CDR1 and CDR2 (germline): DFQATT, SNEGSKA (reference sequence). Libraries were UMI-labeled 5' RACE TRB cDNA. Reanalyzing the 5' RACE reads, TCRdb keeps one entry per CDR3 protein, without DNA. The repertoire table contains around 5,900 distinct CDR3 sequences. This clonotype is labeled medium-sized (0.01 to 0.1%) based on frequency. No antigen is known for it. This receptor was obtained from a human donor in good health. Some clones in this sample may be carry-over from other donors' samples. The V call is TRBV20-1, the J call TRBJ2-7. Source material: naive CXCR3- CD8+ T cells from blood. Subset meaning: CD45RO-CCR7+CD27+CD95- naive CD8+ T cells lacking CXCR3 (TNR3-). Here the CDR3 reads CRGSDSYEQYF.